Listed below are T cell receptor beta chains from one sample, sequenced in a study of cytomegalovirus exposure and HLA in healthy donors. The assay was immunoSEQ multiplex PCR, and TCRdb's table has in-frame clones only and misses some. The sample yields fewer than 90,000 clones, approximately 93% seen once. Sequencing was carried out using PBMCs. The source is a woman between 18 and 30 years old in good health and CMV-seropositive. CDR3s include the opening cysteine and the closing phenylalanine or tryptophan. A D gene is named only where the DNA matches it firmly.

d_call,j_call,v_call,cdr3_aa,cdr3_nt
NA,TRBJ1-3,TRBV4-1,CASSQDLSRGNTIYF,TGCGCCAGCAGCCAAGATCTTTCGAGGGGAAACACCATATATTTT
TRBD1,TRBJ1-6,TRBV18,CASSPRTGVTNSPLHF,TGTGCCAGCTCACCCCGGACAGGGGTAACAAATTCACCCCTCCACTTT
NA,TRBJ1-1,TRBV28,CASNYHLRTANTEAFF,TGTGCCAGCAACTACCACCTCCGGACAGCTAACACTGAAGCTTTCTTT
NA,TRBJ1-5,TRBV5-1,CASSLGTDQPQHF,TGCGCCAGCAGCTTGGGGACTGACCAGCCCCAGCATTTT
TRBD2,TRBJ2-7,TRBV5-1,CASSLGLAGDEQYF,TGCGCCAGCAGCTTGGGACTAGCGGGGGACGAGCAGTACTTC
NA,TRBJ1-3,TRBV5-1,CASSLRGTPGNTIYF,TGCGCCAGCAGCTTGAGGGGGACACCTGGAAACACCATATATTTT
TRBD1,TRBJ1-5,TRBV5-1,CASSIGQGDQPQHF,TGCGCCAGCAGCATCGGACAGGGTGACCAGCCCCAGCATTTT
NA,TRBJ2-1,TRBV5-1,CASSFSSRLYNEQFF,TGCGCCAGCAGCTTCTCTAGCAGGCTCTACAATGAGCAGTTCTTC
NA,TRBJ1-2,TRBV28,CASSLTGNYGYTF,TGTGCCAGCAGTTTGACAGGCAACTATGGCTACACCTTC
NA,TRBJ1-5,TRBV30,CAWSVLSSMAVNQPQHF,TGTGCCTGGAGTGTACTATCATCAATGGCCGTCAATCAGCCCCAGCATTTT